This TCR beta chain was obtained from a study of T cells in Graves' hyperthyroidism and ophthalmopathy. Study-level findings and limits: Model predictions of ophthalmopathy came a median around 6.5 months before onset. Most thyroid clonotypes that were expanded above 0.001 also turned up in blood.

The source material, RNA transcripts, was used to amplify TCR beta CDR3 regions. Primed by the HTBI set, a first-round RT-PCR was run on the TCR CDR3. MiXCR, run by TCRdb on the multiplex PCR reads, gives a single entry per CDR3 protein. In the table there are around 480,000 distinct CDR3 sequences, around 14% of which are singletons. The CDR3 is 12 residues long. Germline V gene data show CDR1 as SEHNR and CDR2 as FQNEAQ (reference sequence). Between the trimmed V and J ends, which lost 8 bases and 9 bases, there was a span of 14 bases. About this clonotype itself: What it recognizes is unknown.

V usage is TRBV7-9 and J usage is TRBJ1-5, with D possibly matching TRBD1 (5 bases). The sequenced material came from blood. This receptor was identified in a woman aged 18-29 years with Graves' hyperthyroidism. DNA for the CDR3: TGTGCCAGCGGACGCACGGGGGTGCCCCAGCATTTT. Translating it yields CASGRTGVPQHF.